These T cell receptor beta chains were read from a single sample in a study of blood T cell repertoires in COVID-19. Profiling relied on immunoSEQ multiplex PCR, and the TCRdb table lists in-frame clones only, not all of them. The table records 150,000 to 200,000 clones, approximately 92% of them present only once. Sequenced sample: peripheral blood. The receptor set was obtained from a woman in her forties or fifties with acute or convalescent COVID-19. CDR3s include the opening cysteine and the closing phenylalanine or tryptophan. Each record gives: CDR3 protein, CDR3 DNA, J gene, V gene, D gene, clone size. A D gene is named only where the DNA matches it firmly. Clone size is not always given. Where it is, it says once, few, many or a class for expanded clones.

cdr3_aa: CASSLPGNTIYF; cdr3_nt: TGTGCCAGCAGTCTCCCGGGGAACACCATATATTTT; j_call: TRBJ1-3; v_call: TRBV27; d_call: -; clone_size: -
cdr3_aa: CASSLGRGAGQPQHF; cdr3_nt: TGTGCCAGCAGCTTAGGTCGGGGAGCGGGTCAGCCCCAGCATTTT; j_call: TRBJ1-5; v_call: TRBV7-2; d_call: -; clone_size: -
cdr3_aa: CASSSRDNSPLHF; cdr3_nt: TGTGCCAGCAGTTCCAGGGATAATTCACCCCTCCACTTT; j_call: TRBJ1-6; v_call: TRBV6-2/TRBV6-3; d_call: -; clone_size: -
cdr3_aa: CASSPTGGEAPLHF; cdr3_nt: TGTGCCAGCTCACCGACAGGGGGGGAGGCACCCCTCCACTTT; j_call: TRBJ1-6; v_call: TRBV18; d_call: TRBD1; clone_size: -
cdr3_aa: CASSLASWRSF; cdr3_nt: TGTGCCAGCAGCTTGGCCTCTTGGAGGTCGTTT; j_call: TRBJ1-1; v_call: TRBV5-8; d_call: -; clone_size: -
cdr3_aa: CAWSGGLQPQHF; cdr3_nt: TGTGCCTGGAGTGGGGGGCTTCAGCCCCAGCATTTT; j_call: TRBJ1-5; v_call: TRBV30; d_call: -; clone_size: once
cdr3_aa: CASSIAPGGGYEQYF; cdr3_nt: TGTGCCAGTAGTATAGCCCCTGGGGGCGGTTACGAGCAGTACTTC; j_call: TRBJ2-7; v_call: TRBV19; d_call: -; clone_size: -
cdr3_aa: CASSYSTAGRQFF; cdr3_nt: TGTGCCAGCAGTTACTCGACAGCCGGGAGGCAGTTCTTC; j_call: TRBJ2-1; v_call: TRBV6-5; d_call: -; clone_size: -
cdr3_aa: CASSKNGREDSPLHF; cdr3_nt: TGTGCCAGCAGCAAAAATGGCAGGGAGGATTCACCCCTCCACTTT; j_call: TRBJ1-6; v_call: TRBV21-1; d_call: -; clone_size: once
cdr3_aa: CASTRQNPTGELFF; cdr3_nt: TGTGCCAGCACCAGACAGAATCCGACCGGGGAGCTGTTTTTT; j_call: TRBJ2-2; v_call: TRBV7-9; d_call: -; clone_size: -
cdr3_aa: CASSEAAGRGANTEAFF; cdr3_nt: TGTGCCAGCAGTGAAGCAGCGGGGCGAGGAGCGAACACTGAAGCTTTCTTT; j_call: TRBJ1-1; v_call: TRBV2; d_call: -; clone_size: -
cdr3_aa: CASSPQGLGEAFF; cdr3_nt: TGTGCCAGCAGTCCTCAGGGGTTGGGGGAAGCTTTCTTT; j_call: TRBJ1-1; v_call: TRBV7-9; d_call: -; clone_size: -
cdr3_aa: CASSLAGAGETQYF; cdr3_nt: TGTGCCAGCAGCTTAGCGGGGGCGGGTGAGACCCAGTACTTC; j_call: TRBJ2-5; v_call: TRBV7-9; d_call: -; clone_size: -
cdr3_aa: CASSMSRNYGYTF; cdr3_nt: TGTGCCAGTAGTATGAGCAGGAACTATGGCTACACCTTC; j_call: TRBJ1-2; v_call: TRBV19; d_call: -; clone_size: -
cdr3_aa: CASSTQGQSAEAFF; cdr3_nt: TGTGCCAGTAGTACACAGGGGCAGAGCGCTGAAGCTTTCTTT; j_call: TRBJ1-1; v_call: TRBV19; d_call: TRBD1; clone_size: -
cdr3_aa: CASSQVGQGNEKLFF; cdr3_nt: TGCGCCAGCAGCCAAGTCGGACAGGGGAATGAAAAACTGTTTTTT; j_call: TRBJ1-4; v_call: TRBV4-1; d_call: TRBD1; clone_size: -
cdr3_aa: CASSLGKGAGLPREQYF; cdr3_nt: TGTGCCAGCAGCTTAGGGAAAGGGGCAGGCCTCCCTCGGGAGCAGTACTTC; j_call: TRBJ2-7; v_call: TRBV5-4; d_call: -; clone_size: once
cdr3_aa: CASSRLGGGWNTEAFF; cdr3_nt: TGTGCCAGCAGCCGGCTTGGTGGGGGGTGGAACACTGAAGCTTTCTTT; j_call: TRBJ1-1; v_call: TRBV3-1/TRBV3-2; d_call: -; clone_size: -
cdr3_aa: CASSSTSGSVQYF; cdr3_nt: TGTGCCAGCAGTTCAACGAGCGGGAGCGTGCAGTATTTT; j_call: TRBJ2-3; v_call: TRBV2; d_call: TRBD2; clone_size: -
cdr3_aa: CASSQDLVTSYEQYF; cdr3_nt: TGCGCCAGCAGCCAAGATCTGGTTACTTCCTACGAGCAGTACTTC; j_call: TRBJ2-7; v_call: TRBV4-1; d_call: -; clone_size: -
cdr3_aa: CASSRGIVFF; cdr3_nt: TGTGCCAGCAGCAGGGGCATAGTTTTCTTT; j_call: TRBJ1-1; v_call: TRBV28; d_call: -; clone_size: -
cdr3_aa: CSVVQGEDTQYF; cdr3_nt: TGCAGCGTTGTTCAGGGGGAGGATACGCAGTATTTT; j_call: TRBJ2-3; v_call: TRBV29-1; d_call: TRBD1; clone_size: once
cdr3_aa: CASSQQGAPNQPQHF; cdr3_nt: TGCGCCAGCAGCCAACAGGGGGCCCCCAATCAGCCCCAGCATTTT; j_call: TRBJ1-5; v_call: TRBV4-1; d_call: TRBD1; clone_size: -
cdr3_aa: CASSPRVNSYEQYF; cdr3_nt: TGTGCCAGTAGTCCCCGAGTGAACTCCTACGAGCAGTACTTC; j_call: TRBJ2-7; v_call: TRBV19; d_call: -; clone_size: once
cdr3_aa: CASSAAGGTEAFF; cdr3_nt: TGCGCCAGCAGTGCGGCAGGGGGCACTGAAGCTTTCTTT; j_call: TRBJ1-1; v_call: TRBV10-1; d_call: TRBD1; clone_size: -
cdr3_aa: CASSQERGGMVNTQYF; cdr3_nt: TGTGCCAGCAGCCAAGAAAGGGGGGGCATGGTGAATACGCAGTATTTT; j_call: TRBJ2-3; v_call: TRBV14; d_call: -; clone_size: once
cdr3_aa: CAWSQEGVSGNTIYF; cdr3_nt: TGTGCCTGGAGCCAGGAAGGGGTCTCTGGAAACACCATATATTTT; j_call: TRBJ1-3; v_call: TRBV30; d_call: -; clone_size: -
cdr3_aa: CASSVAGGRYEQYF; cdr3_nt: TGTGCCAGCAGCGTTGCGGGGGGCCGCTACGAGCAGTACTTC; j_call: TRBJ2-7; v_call: TRBV5-6; d_call: TRBD2; clone_size: -
cdr3_aa: CASSQGSAAFYGYTF; cdr3_nt: TGTGCCAGCAGCCAAGGGTCGGCGGCCTTCTATGGCTACACCTTC; j_call: TRBJ1-2; v_call: TRBV3-1/TRBV3-2; d_call: -; clone_size: -
cdr3_aa: CASSLGYRATQYF; cdr3_nt: TGTGCCAGCAGCTTGGGCTACAGGGCGACCCAGTACTTC; j_call: TRBJ2-5; v_call: TRBV7-9; d_call: -; clone_size: -
cdr3_aa: CASSPADRNTEAFF; cdr3_nt: TGTGCCAGCAGTCCAGCCGACAGGAACACTGAAGCTTTCTTT; j_call: TRBJ1-1; v_call: TRBV6-5; d_call: -; clone_size: once
cdr3_aa: CASSLSGSNTEAFF; cdr3_nt: TGTGCCAGCAGCTTAAGTGGCTCCAACACTGAAGCTTTCTTT; j_call: TRBJ1-1; v_call: TRBV7-3; d_call: -; clone_size: -
cdr3_aa: CASSLGLAGEQYF; cdr3_nt: TGTGCCAGCAGTTTAGGACTAGCGGGCGAGCAGTACTTC; j_call: TRBJ2-7; v_call: TRBV7-9; d_call: TRBD2; clone_size: -
cdr3_aa: CASRTAGTGVYGYTF; cdr3_nt: TGTGCCAGCAGAACAGCCGGGACAGGGGTTTATGGCTACACCTTC; j_call: TRBJ1-2; v_call: TRBV28; d_call: TRBD1; clone_size: -
cdr3_aa: CATSDPKSTGGESTDTQYF; cdr3_nt: TGTGCCACCAGTGACCCGAAATCGACAGGGGGGGAGAGCACAGATACGCAGTATTTT; j_call: TRBJ2-3; v_call: TRBV24-1; d_call: TRBD1; clone_size: -
cdr3_aa: CAIGSGLETQYF; cdr3_nt: TGTGCCATCGGGAGTGGTCTAGAGACCCAGTACTTC; j_call: TRBJ2-5; v_call: TRBV10-3; d_call: -; clone_size: -